This T cell receptor (beta chain) was retrieved from a study of T cells expressing NK-cell markers. TCRdb reprocessed the 5' RACE reads and stores each CDR3 protein as one record, lacking DNA. The sample includes 140,000 to 150,000 distinct CDR3 sequences. The CDR3 extends over 15 amino acids. Germline CDR1 reads SEHNR; CDR2 reads FQNEAQ (reference sequence). This receptor was identified in a man between 18 and 35 years old in good health. The sequencing input was blood T cells: a sorted CD56 or NKG2C T cell subset, CD4+ or CD8+ T cells, or bulk PBMC T cells (not recorded which). The chain couples TRBV7-9 to TRBJ2-2. The CDR3 protein is CASSLTRPATGELFF.